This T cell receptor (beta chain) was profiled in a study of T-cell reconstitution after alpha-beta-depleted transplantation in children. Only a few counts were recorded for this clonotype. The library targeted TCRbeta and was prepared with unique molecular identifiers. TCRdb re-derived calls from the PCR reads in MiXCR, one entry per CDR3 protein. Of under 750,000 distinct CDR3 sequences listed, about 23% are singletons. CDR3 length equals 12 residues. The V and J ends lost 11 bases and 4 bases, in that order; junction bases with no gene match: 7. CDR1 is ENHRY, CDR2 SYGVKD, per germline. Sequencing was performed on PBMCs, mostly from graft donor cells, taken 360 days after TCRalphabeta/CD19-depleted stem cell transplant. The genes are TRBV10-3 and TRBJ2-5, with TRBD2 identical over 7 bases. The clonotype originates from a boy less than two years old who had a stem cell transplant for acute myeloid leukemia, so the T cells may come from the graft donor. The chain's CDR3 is CAVARGVETQYF. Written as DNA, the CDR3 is TGTGCCGTCGCCCGGGGGGTAGAGACCCAGTACTTC.